The 28 T cell receptor beta chains in this list originate from one sample, sequenced in a study of T cell responses to AZD1222 COVID-19 vaccine. Profiled with immunoSEQ multiplex PCR; TCRdb holds only in-frame clones, not every one. The table has tens of thousands of clones, 85% seen once; the top ten hold about a fifth. The starting material was peripheral blood, obtained on day 0 of AZD1222 vaccination. The origin of the receptors is an adult in good health.

The gene calls are TRBV3-1 (or the pseudogene TRBV3-2) and TRBJ1-2; TRBD1 agrees at 7 bases. Trimming removed 7 bases from V and 7 bases from J; junction bases left unmatched: 9. In germline, CDR1 is LGHDT, CDR2 YNNKEL (reference sequence). The length of the CDR3 is 13 residues. The CDR3 reads CASNSQGVGGYTF. The CDR3 nucleotides read TGTGCCAGCAATTCGCAGGGGGTGGGTGGCTACACCTTC.

The gene calls are TRBV27 and TRBJ1-2; 11 bases agree with TRBD1. CDR1 and CDR2 from the germline V gene are MNHEY and SMNVEV (reference sequence). The CDR3 spans 15 residues. Unmatched junction bases numbered 2, after V lost 3 bases and J lost 2 bases. CDR3 DNA: TGTGCCAGCAGTTTGGACAGGGGGCAGAACTATGGCTACACCTTC. Protein product: CASSLDRGQNYGYTF.

The chain has TRBV4-2 and TRBJ1-5; no definite D call. The CDR3 runs 16 residues. V was clipped by 0 bases and J by 2 bases, with 11 bases between them. Germline CDR1 reads LGHNA; CDR2 reads YNFKEQ. The CDR3 here is CASSQDAPSGNQPQHF. Here the CDR3 DNA reads TGTGCCAGCAGCCAAGATGCCCCGTCGGGCAATCAGCCCCAGCATTTT.

The chain uses TRBV11-3 and TRBJ2-7; no clear D gene. CDR1 is SGHNT, CDR2 YENEEA, per germline. V shed 1 base and J shed 6 bases, with 13 bases lying between them. This CDR3 contains 14 residues. The CDR3 coding sequence is TGTGCCAGCAGCTTAGTCCCCTGGGGTTCCGAGCAGTACTTC. Amino acids: CASSLVPWGSEQYF.

This clone was recorded once. The chain carries TRBV19 and TRBJ2-3, with D hard to call. The CDR3 is 14 residues long. CDR1 is LNHDA, CDR2 SQIVND, per germline (reference sequence). The V and J ends lost 1 base and 11 bases respectively, with 16 bases between them. CDR3 nucleotide sequence: TGTGCCAGTAGTATAGGTTCTCTTCAAAAGGGGCAGTATTTT. Residues: CASSIGSLQKGQYF.

The rearrangement joins TRBV19 to TRBJ1-5, with D perhaps matching TRBD1 (6 bases). With 2 bases removed from V and 4 bases from J, the gap between germline ends came to 9 bases. CDR1 and CDR2 (germline): LNHDA, SQIVND (reference sequence). CDR3 length: 14 residues. The CDR3 nucleotides are TGTGCCAGTAGTATACAGGGGTGGAATCAGCCCCAGCATTTT. It specifies CASSIQGWNQPQHF.

The chain combines TRBV12-3 or TRBV12-4 with TRBJ1-1; D is uncertain. V lost 1 base and J 1 base, leaving 4 bases between the germline ends. The CDR3 extends over 13 amino acids. Here the CDR3 reads CASSLGPNTEAFF. In DNA, the CDR3 is TGTGCCAGCAGTTTAGGGCCGAACACTGAAGCTTTCTTT.

This rearrangement joins TRBV27 to TRBJ2-7; D possibly corresponds to TRBD2 (5 bases). The CDR3 runs to 16 residues. Germline CDR1 is MNHEY and CDR2 is SMNVEV (reference sequence). V shed 2 bases and J shed 0 bases, with 14 bases lying between them. The CDR3 region has the DNA TGTGCCAGCAGTTTAAAGGGCGGGCCCTACTCCTACGAGCAGTACTTC. Translation gives CASSLKGGPYSYEQYF.

The chain links TRBV18 to TRBJ2-1, with D possibly called TRBD1 or TRBD2 (5 bases each). Trimming removed 3 bases from V and 0 bases from J, with 15 bases in between. This CDR3 has 17 residues. From germline, CDR1 is KGHSH and CDR2 LQKENI. The CDR3 region is CASSPPFWGSSYNEQFF. In DNA form, the CDR3 reads TGTGCCAGCTCACCCCCGTTTTGGGGGAGCTCCTACAATGAGCAGTTCTTC.

The rearrangement links TRBV5-8 to TRBJ2-1, with D tentatively TRBD1 or TRBD2 (5 bases each). Germline lookup yields CDR1 SGHTS and CDR2 YDEGEE. Trimming left V 5 bases short and J 4 bases short, with 19 bases between. The CDR3 sequence is 16 residues long. This CDR3 reads CASSPLAGTSYNEQFF. As DNA, the CDR3 is TGTGCCAGCAGTCCGCTTGCCGGGACGTCTTACAATGAGCAGTTCTTC.

This clone was picked up one time. J is TRBJ1-1 and V is TRBV28, with D unresolved. The CDR3 length is 11 residues. Between the trimmed V and J ends, which lost 5 bases and 3 bases, there was a span of 4 bases. Germline V gene sequence: CDR1 MDHEN, CDR2 SYDVKM. CDR3: CASSTYTEAFF. As DNA, the CDR3 is TGTGCCAGCAGTACCTACACTGAAGCTTTCTTT.

In DNA, the CDR3 is TGTGCCATCACCCGGGACAGTCGAGCAGAGCAGTACTTC. Translation: CAITRDSRAEQYF. V gene TRBV10-3 combines with J gene TRBJ2-7, with 7 bases aligning to TRBD1. J lost 7 bases, V lost 7 bases, and 10 bases had no gene match. The CDR3 is 13 amino acids. The germline gives CDR1 ENHRY, CDR2 SYGVKD.

This rearrangement joins TRBV6-5 to TRBJ1-1; D is undetermined. From germline, CDR1 is MNHEY and CDR2 SVGAGI. The ends were cut back, 5 bases at V and 1 base at J, with 8 bases in the middle. This CDR3 is built from 13 residues. In DNA form, the CDR3 reads TGTGCCAGCAGTAGATTACCGAACACTGAAGCTTTCTTT. Translation: CASSRLPNTEAFF.

This chain connects TRBV4-2 to TRBJ2-7; D gene unclear. Germline V gene sequence: CDR1 LGHNA, CDR2 YNFKEQ. Deletions cut 2 bases from V and 0 bases from J, with 8 bases between. This CDR3 is built from 14 residues. CDR3 protein: CASSQTLVSYEQYF. The CDR3, as DNA: TGTGCCAGCAGCCAAACACTGGTCTCCTACGAGCAGTACTTC.

The V call is TRBV24-1, the J call TRBJ2-2; D unresolved. V shed 3 bases and J shed 2 bases, with 0 bases lying between them. The CDR3 length is 12 residues. Per the germline V gene, CDR1 is KGHDR and CDR2 is SFDVKD. The CDR3 loop is CATSDNTGELFF. Here the CDR3 DNA reads TGTGCCACCAGTGATAACACCGGGGAGCTGTTTTTT.

The chain couples TRBV18 to TRBJ1-3; maybe TRBD1 (5 bases). The germline V and J ends were trimmed by 11 bases and 1 base, with 24 bases remaining between them. The germline V gene encodes CDR1 KGHSH and CDR2 LQKENI. The CDR3 spans 17 residues. CDR3 in amino acids: CAASPLSLQGSGNTIYF. CDR3 nucleotides: TGTGCCGCCTCCCCTTTGTCACTCCAGGGATCTGGAAACACCATATATTTT.

This chain joins TRBV6-1 and TRBJ2-7, with D hard to call. CDR3 length: 12 amino acids. V was trimmed by 1 base and J by 4 bases, leaving 5 bases between them. CDR1 is MNHNS, CDR2 SASEGT, per germline. CDR3 sequence (DNA): TGTGCCAGCAGTGAAGTGGGGTACGAGCAGTACTTC. Translating gives CASSEVGYEQYF.

The chain links TRBV3-1 (or the pseudogene TRBV3-2) to TRBJ1-5; possibly TRBD1 for D (5 bases). The length of the CDR3 is 12 residues. Germline assignment: CDR1 LGHDT and CDR2 YNNKEL (reference sequence). Trimming left V 4 bases short and J 7 bases short, with 8 bases between. Here the CDR3 reads CASSRGKQPQHF. The CDR3 region has the DNA TGTGCCAGCAGCCGGGGGAAACAGCCCCAGCATTTT.

CDR3 DNA: TGTGCCATCAGTGAGTCAGGGTCCCTTGGTGCAGATGGCTACACCTTC. It yields the protein CAISESGSLGADGYTF. The chain uses TRBV10-3 and TRBJ1-2, with D uncertain. CDR3 length equals 16 residues. Germline CDR1 ENHRY, CDR2 SYGVKD. Trimming removed 0 bases from V and 6 bases from J, with 17 bases in between.

With regard to this clone: Germline and junction disagree at one end, which may indicate a read error. The chain has TRBV19 and TRBJ1-2; D perhaps matches TRBD1 (6 bases). Germline CDR1 and CDR2: LNHDA and SQIVND (reference sequence). The CDR3 loop spans 14 amino acids. The CDR3 here is CVSSIVPGDGGYTF. CDR3 nucleotides: TGTGTCAGTAGTATAGTGCCAGGGGATGGAGGCTACACCTTC.

This clone was counted ten times or more. The chain is built from TRBV5-4 and TRBJ2-1; TRBD1 matches at 9 bases. The CDR3 is 14 amino acids. With 4 bases clipped from V and 7 bases from J, the junction kept 6 bases outside the gene matches. Germline V gives CDR1 SGHNT, CDR2 YYREEE (reference sequence). The chain's CDR3 is CASSSRDRANEQFF. For the CDR3, the DNA is TGTGCCAGCAGCAGCCGGGACAGGGCAAATGAGCAGTTCTTC.

This clone was seen only a few times. The CDR3 protein is CASSPRDQPQHF. The CDR3 coding sequence is TGTGCCAGTAGTCCCAGAGATCAGCCCCAGCATTTT. The chain uses TRBV19 and TRBJ1-5, with unresolved D. The germline gives CDR1 LNHDA, CDR2 SQIVND (reference sequence). V was shortened by 5 bases and J by 5 bases, with 7 bases between the two germline ends. This CDR3 has 12 amino acids.

The chain combines TRBV16 with TRBJ2-2; D is possibly TRBD2 (5 bases). Germline CDR1 reads KGHSY; CDR2 reads FQNENV. The CDR3 extends over 14 amino acids. V lost 2 bases, J lost 7 bases, and 11 bases lay in between. The CDR3 is CASSQTGNGGELFF. Here the CDR3 DNA reads TGTGCCAGCAGCCAAACGGGGAATGGCGGGGAGCTGTTTTTT.

V and J are TRBV6-5 and TRBJ1-3; 7 nucleotides align to TRBD1. Looked up from germline, CDR1 is MNHEY and CDR2 is SVGAGI. The junction had 10 bases not matched to a gene; V was cut back by 6 bases and J by 8 bases. CDR3 length equals 14 residues. The CDR3 sequence is CASRPGTVSDTIYF. The DNA for the CDR3 is TGTGCCAGCAGACCCGGGACAGTATCCGACACCATATATTTT.

The chain couples TRBV5-4 to TRBJ2-7, with TRBD1 as a possible D gene (6 bases). The CDR3 has 14 amino acids. Germline assignment: CDR1 SGHNT and CDR2 YYREEE (reference sequence). The ends were cut back, 4 bases at V and 4 bases at J, with 15 bases in the middle. The CDR3 is CASSAGLGAYEQYF. Here the CDR3 DNA reads TGTGCCAGCAGCGCTGGCCTGGGGGCGTACGAGCAGTACTTC.

The rearrangement uses TRBV5-5 and TRBJ1-4; 8 bases are a match to TRBD1. Germline CDR1 is SGHKS and CDR2 is YYEKEE (reference sequence). With V trimmed by 4 bases and J by 2 bases, 10 bases remained unmatched. The CDR3 spans 17 residues. The CDR3 DNA reads as TGTGCCAGCAGCCTTTTCCAGGGGGCGACGACTAATGAAAAACTGTTTTTT. Its protein product is CASSLFQGATTNEKLFF.

V and J are TRBV27 and TRBJ1-6; weak D call: TRBD1 (5 bases). This CDR3 has 15 amino acids. CDR1 is MNHEY, CDR2 SMNVEV, per germline (reference sequence). The ends were cut back, 2 bases at V and 7 bases at J, with 12 bases in the middle. CDR3 bases: TGTGCCAGCAGTTTAACGACAGTAGGGAATTCACCCCTCCACTTT. Translation gives CASSLTTVGNSPLHF.

The chain is built from TRBV27 and TRBJ1-6; a possible D gene is TRBD1 (5 bases). V lost 3 bases to trimming and J lost 4 bases, with 10 bases between them. The length of the CDR3 is 15 residues. Germline V CDR1 and CDR2: MNHEY, SMNVEV (reference sequence). This chain's CDR3 is CASSLQSGYNSPLHF. CDR3 coding DNA: TGTGCCAGCAGTTTGCAGTCAGGGTATAATTCACCCCTCCACTTT.